Below, one T cell receptor (beta chain) is given with its context. Antigen unknown. A junction boundary mismatches the germline segment, possibly from a read error. Germline CDR1 reads SSHAT; CDR2 reads FNYEAQ (reference sequence). This CDR3 is 15 amino acids long. The data are from a study of cytomegalovirus exposure and HLA in healthy donors. General study points: In an earlier analysis, most TCR beta V segments were productive about 87% or about 30% of the time. The classifier, whose performance was assessed in both the original and validation cohorts, reportedly diagnosed cytomegalovirus status with high specificity and sensitivity.

PCR involved 60 Vbeta and 13 Jbeta primers. Per the study methods: About 11 million of tens of millions of unique TCR beta chains were shared, per a later count. This table comes from immunoSEQ multiplex PCR, and its TCRdb copy is limited to in-frame clones, with some not included. V, J and clone size reflect that table, while D and trimming were determined from the DNA. The data hold approximately 180,000 clones, with 70% to 80% observed a single time. Sequencing was performed on PBMCs. The receptor comes from a woman aged 50 to 60 in good health and CMV-seronegative. The V and J genes are TRBV7-7 and TRBJ2-1; perhaps TRBD1 as D (5 bases). CDR3 coding DNA: TGTGCTAGCAGCCCAGACAGCCGCTCCTACAATGAGCAGTTCTTC. Translating gives CASSPDSRSYNEQFF.